This entry features one T cell receptor (beta chain) sequence. These data are taken from a study of blood T cell repertoires in COVID-19. V lost 3 bases to trimming and J lost 6 bases; unmatched junction nucleotides: 7. CDR3 length: 15 amino acids. Germline V gives CDR1 KGHSH, CDR2 LQKENI. Recruited during active infection, patients (from Seattle) were subsequently followed longitudinally. In the source study's methods: Nucleated cell counts were estimated from reference gene primer amplification. Generated by immunoSEQ multiplex PCR, the TCRdb table keeps only in-frame clones and is missing some. The V and J calls and the clone size are those of that table, but D and trimming were determined from the DNA. The sample has approximately 110,000 clones, around 85% seen once; the top ten hold around 5.5%.

The chain is built from TRBV18 and TRBJ2-2; 7 bases are a match to TRBD1. Sequenced: peripheral blood. The TCR originated in a woman aged 55-69 years with COVID-19, enrolled during active disease. CDR3 sequence reads: CASSPSTGEPGELFF. In DNA form, the CDR3 reads TGTGCCAGCTCACCTTCAACAGGGGAACCCGGGGAGCTGTTTTTT.